Shown below are 21 T cell receptor beta chains from a single sample sequenced in a study of CD8 T cells in Susac syndrome. Reverse transcription of roughly 0.45 to 1 ug RNA used random hexamers. TCRdb reprocessed the immunoSEQ multiplex PCR reads with MiXCR, giving one entry per CDR3 protein. The sample lists about 440,000 distinct CDR3 sequences, 85% occurring once. Sequencing input: CD8+ T cells from PBMCs. The source is a human donor with multiple sclerosis.

V gene TRBV19 combines with J gene TRBJ1-1; TRBD1 is a possible D gene (6 bases). The CDR3 runs 15 residues. Germline lookup yields CDR1 LNHDA and CDR2 SQIVND (reference sequence). Trimming left V 6 bases short and J 4 bases short, with 18 bases between. This chain's CDR3 is CASSPMDSWGTEAFF. CDR3 in DNA: TGTGCCAGTAGCCCAATGGACAGCTGGGGCACTGAAGCTTTCTTT.

The chain joins TRBV7-6 to TRBJ2-1; tentative D call: TRBD2 (5 bases). CDR3 length: 13 amino acids. The germline gives CDR1 SGHVS, CDR2 FNYEAQ. The germline V and J ends were trimmed by 0 bases and 10 bases, with 10 bases remaining between them. Here the CDR3 reads CASSLAGPGEQFF. CDR3 nucleotides: TGTGCCAGCAGCTTAGCTGGTCCGGGGGAGCAGTTCTTC.

The chain is built from TRBV28 and TRBJ2-7, with 9 bases matching TRBD2. This CDR3 has 14 amino acids. Germline V gives CDR1 MDHEN, CDR2 SYDVKM. V was clipped by 7 bases and J by 5 bases; unmatched bases: 9. The CDR3, as DNA: TGTGCCAGCACCTTTGCTAGCGGGACTAACGAGCAGTACTTC. Translating gives CASTFASGTNEQYF. The entire variable domain, with the rest obtained from reference TRBV28 and TRBJ2-7, is as follows: DVKVTQSSRYLVKRTGEKVFLECVQDMDHENMFWYRQDPGLGLRLIYFSYDVKMKEKGDIPEGYSVSREKKERFSLILESASTNQTSMYLCASTFASGTNEQYFGPGTRLTVT.

The chain combines TRBV12-3 or TRBV12-4 with TRBJ2-1; tentatively, D is TRBD1 or TRBD2 (6 bases each). The CDR3 is made up of 15 amino acids. V dropped 5 bases and J dropped 7 bases, with 18 bases sitting between them. CDR3 nucleotide sequence: TGTGCCAGCAGTCTCGGGGGCGAGAGGTTGAATGAGCAGTTCTTC. This encodes CASSLGGERLNEQFF.

The rearrangement joins TRBV25-1 to TRBJ1-1, with D tentatively TRBD1 (6 bases). CDR3 size: 15 residues. The germline V and J ends were trimmed by 3 bases and 1 base, with 12 bases remaining between them. CDR1 is MGHDK, CDR2 SYGVNS, per germline. In DNA, the CDR3 is TGTGCCAGCAGTGATTGGGGGGCGCCGAACACTGAAGCTTTCTTT. Protein sequence: CASSDWGAPNTEAFF.

The CDR3 region is CASNEGSEQYF. The CDR3, as DNA: TGTGCCAGTAATGAGGGCAGCGAGCAGTACTTC. The rearrangement links TRBV19 to TRBJ2-7, with D possibly TRBD2 on 5 matching bases. Between the trimmed V and J ends, which lost 7 bases and 6 bases, there was a span of 10 bases. The CDR3 runs 11 residues. Germline assignment: CDR1 LNHDA and CDR2 SQIVND (reference sequence).

CDR3 in DNA: TGCAGTGCTAGAGTACCGGAACAGCCCCAGCATTTT. It encodes CSARVPEQPQHF. The chain links TRBV20-1 to TRBJ1-5, with D unresolved. The CDR3 loop spans 12 amino acids. Trimming took off 1 base at V and 7 bases at J, with 8 bases between the two ends. Germline CDR1 is DFQATT and CDR2 is SNEGSKA (reference sequence).

The chain carries TRBV7-8 and TRBJ2-7, with TRBD2 identical over 7 bases. Germline-derived CDR1 and CDR2 are SGHVS and FQNEAQ. This CDR3 region has 15 residues. J was trimmed by 0 bases and V by 1 base; bases with no gene match: 3. The CDR3 region is CASSLGGSFSYEQYF. CDR3 bases: TGTGCCAGCAGCTTAGGCGGGAGTTTCTCCTACGAGCAGTACTTC.

The genes are TRBV27 and TRBJ1-1; 8 positions match TRBD1. Per the germline V gene, CDR1 is MNHEY and CDR2 is SMNVEV (reference sequence). V trimming: 4 bases; J trimming: 5 bases; junction bases outside the gene matches: 6. The CDR3 runs 14 residues. This CDR3 reads CASSSGGEWTEAFF. The CDR3 DNA reads TGTGCCAGCAGTTCAGGGGGCGAATGGACTGAAGCTTTCTTT.

This sequence joins TRBV29-1 and TRBJ2-7, with 8 bases lining up with TRBD2. Germline V gives CDR1 SQVTM, CDR2 ANQGSEA. J gave up 5 bases and V 2 bases, and 8 bases lay outside the gene matches. This CDR3 comprises 14 residues. The CDR3 region is CSVENGGALDEQYF. CDR3 DNA sequence: TGCAGCGTTGAAAACGGGGGGGCATTGGACGAGCAGTACTTC.

This sequence joins TRBV28 and TRBJ2-7; TRBD2 agrees at 8 bases. Germline V lookup: CDR1 MDHEN, CDR2 SYDVKM. The V gene end was trimmed by 7 bases and the J gene end by 3 bases; junction bases not matched to a gene: 8. The CDR3 extends over 14 amino acids. The CDR3 region has the DNA TGTGCCAGCAATCTCAGACTAGCGAGCTACGAGCAGTACTTC. It encodes CASNLRLASYEQYF.

The CDR3 nucleotides are TGTGCCAGCAGCCGACAGGGAAGCACAGATACGCAGTATTTT. It yields the protein CASSRQGSTDTQYF. The V call is TRBV27, the J call TRBJ2-3; 7 bases are shared with TRBD1. V trimming: 6 bases; J trimming: 0 bases; junction bases outside the gene matches: 3. Germline CDR1 and CDR2: MNHEY and SMNVEV (reference sequence). The CDR3 runs to 14 residues.

This chain connects TRBV5-1 to TRBJ1-1, with D unresolved. Trimming stripped 4 bases from V and 12 bases from J, with 19 bases between. CDR1 SGHRS and CDR2 YFSETQ come from the germline V gene. The CDR3 runs to 13 residues. CDR3 DNA sequence: TGCGCCAGCAGCCCGGACGGGGTCCAAGTATCTTTCTTT. Its protein is CASSPDGVQVSFF.

This clonotype appeared a few times. The genes are TRBV12-3 or TRBV12-4 and TRBJ2-3, with 8 bases aligning to TRBD2. CDR3 length: 14 residues. V lost 5 bases, J lost 3 bases, and 4 bases stayed unmatched. The chain's CDR3 is CASSAGGLTDTQYF. As DNA, the CDR3 is TGTGCCAGCAGTGCGGGGGGCCTAACAGATACGCAGTATTTT.

The V gene is TRBV6-1, the J gene TRBJ2-2; D perhaps matches TRBD2 (5 bases). CDR3 length equals 12 residues. Germline V gene sequence: CDR1 MNHNS, CDR2 SASEGT. The CDR3 sequence: CATEGPTGELFF. Written as DNA, the CDR3 is TGTGCAACCGAGGGCCCCACCGGGGAGCTGTTTTTT.

The genes are TRBV30 and TRBJ1-2; the match to TRBD1 covers 7 bases. V lost 1 base and J lost 6; bases outside the gene matches: 11. This CDR3 spans 15 amino acids. The germline V gene encodes CDR1 GTSNPN and CDR2 SVGIG (reference sequence). This CDR3 is CAWSGTGVLLDGYTF. Here the CDR3 DNA reads TGTGCCTGGAGTGGAACAGGGGTTCTCCTCGATGGCTACACCTTC.

This chain connects TRBV3-1 to TRBJ2-1; possible D gene TRBD2, 7 bases. CDR1 LGHDT and CDR2 YNNKEL come from the germline V gene (reference sequence). CDR3 size: 17 residues. Deletions cut 2 bases from V and 5 bases from J, with 19 bases between. CDR3 sequence (DNA): TGTGCCAGCAGCCAATCCCAAGGGGGGGCCCTCAACAATGAGCAGTTCTTC. It is translated as CASSQSQGGALNNEQFF.

V is TRBV28 and J is TRBJ1-3; a weak D match, TRBD1 (6 bases). CDR3 size: 18 residues. The V end lost 2 bases, the J end lost 4 bases, and 21 bases lay between the germline ends. Per the germline V gene, CDR1 is MDHEN and CDR2 is SYDVKM. This chain's CDR3 is CASSLTTRDTELGNTIYF. The DNA of the CDR3 is TGTGCCAGCAGTTTAACTACCCGGGACACGGAACTCGGAAACACCATATATTTT.

This clonotype has just one count. The V and J genes are TRBV4-2 and TRBJ2-7; D remains unclear. V lost 2 bases to trimming and J lost 6 bases, with 8 bases between them. The CDR3 length is 12 residues. Germline V gives CDR1 LGHNA, CDR2 YNFKEQ. The CDR3, as DNA: TGTGCCAGCAGCCAATCCGGTGGCGAGCAGTACTTC. Translated, it gives CASSQSGGEQYF.

The chain couples TRBV5-1 to TRBJ1-1; D not resolved. Trimming took off 7 bases at V and 6 bases at J, with 10 bases between the two ends. The CDR3 is 11 amino acids. Germline CDR1 and CDR2: SGHRS and YFSETQ. CDR3 DNA: TGCGCCAGCCCCCCGCGATCTGAAGCTTTCTTT. Protein product: CASPPRSEAFF.

Concerning this clonotype: At one of its ends the junction is not consistent with the germline gene, which may arise from a read error. The gene calls are TRBV7-9 and TRBJ1-3; D uncertain. The V gene's germline CDR1 is SEHNR and CDR2 FQNEAQ (reference sequence). The length of the CDR3 is 11 residues. CDR3 DNA: TGTGCCGACCTCTCTGGAAACACCATACATTTT. It codes for CADLSGNTIHF.